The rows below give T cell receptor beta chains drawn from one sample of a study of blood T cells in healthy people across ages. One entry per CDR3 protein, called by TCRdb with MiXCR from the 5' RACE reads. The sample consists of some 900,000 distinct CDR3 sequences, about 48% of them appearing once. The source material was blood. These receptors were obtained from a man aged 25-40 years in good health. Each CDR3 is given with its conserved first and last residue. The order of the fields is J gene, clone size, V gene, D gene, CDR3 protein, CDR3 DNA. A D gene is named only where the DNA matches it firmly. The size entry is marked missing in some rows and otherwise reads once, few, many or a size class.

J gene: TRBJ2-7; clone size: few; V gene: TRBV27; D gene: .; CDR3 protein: CASSSVGPLYYEQYF; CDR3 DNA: TGTGCCAGCAGTTCAGTGGGGCCCTTATACTACGAGCAGTACTTC
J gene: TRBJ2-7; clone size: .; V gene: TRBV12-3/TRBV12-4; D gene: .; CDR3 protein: CASSFMRAFYEQYF; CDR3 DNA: TGTGCCAGCAGTTTTATGAGGGCGTTTTACGAGCAGTACTTC
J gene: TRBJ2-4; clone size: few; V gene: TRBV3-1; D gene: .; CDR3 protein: CASSQVGREGNIQYF; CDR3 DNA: TGTGCCAGCAGCCAAGTTGGCAGGGAAGGGAACATTCAGTACTTC
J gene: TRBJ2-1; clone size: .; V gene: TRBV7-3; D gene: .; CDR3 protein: CASSPGLSQGTQFF; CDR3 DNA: TGTGCCAGCAGCCCGGGACTCTCCCAAGGAACCCAGTTCTTC
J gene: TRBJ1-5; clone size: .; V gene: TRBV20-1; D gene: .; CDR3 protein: CSAELENQPQHF; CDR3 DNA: TGCAGTGCCGAGTTGGAAAATCAGCCCCAGCATTTT
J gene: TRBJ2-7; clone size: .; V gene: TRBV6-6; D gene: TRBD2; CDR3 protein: CASSLNPSGGAYEQYF; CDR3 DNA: TGTGCCAGCAGTCTCAATCCTAGCGGGGGGGCCTACGAGCAGTACTTC
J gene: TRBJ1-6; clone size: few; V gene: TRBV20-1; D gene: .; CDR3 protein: CSARDFRGSNSPLHF; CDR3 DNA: TGCAGTGCTAGAGATTTCAGGGGTAGTAATTCACCCCTCCACTTT
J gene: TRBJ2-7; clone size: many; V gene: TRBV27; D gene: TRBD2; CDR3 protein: CASSLTSGASYEQYF; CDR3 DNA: TGTGCCAGCAGTTTGACTAGCGGGGCCTCCTACGAGCAGTACTTC
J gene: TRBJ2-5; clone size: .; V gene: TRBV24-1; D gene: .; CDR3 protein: CATSDSTETWETQYF; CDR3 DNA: TGTGCCACCAGTGATTCGACAGAAACGTGGGAGACCCAGTACTTC
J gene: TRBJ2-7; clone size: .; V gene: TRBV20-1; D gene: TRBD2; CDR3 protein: CSAHSGGGEQYF; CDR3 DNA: TGCAGTGCCCATAGCGGGGGAGGCGAGCAGTACTTC
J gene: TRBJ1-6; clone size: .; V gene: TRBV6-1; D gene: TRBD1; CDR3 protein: CASGTGNNSPLHF; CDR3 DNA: TGTGCCAGCGGGACAGGGAATAATTCACCCCTCCACTTT
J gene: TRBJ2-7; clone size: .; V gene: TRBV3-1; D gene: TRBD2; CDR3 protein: CASSDYAQRGEQYF; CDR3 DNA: TGTGCCAGCAGCGATTACGCCCAGCGGGGCGAGCAGTACTTC
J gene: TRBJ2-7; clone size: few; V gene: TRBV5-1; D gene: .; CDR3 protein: CASSLGSDSSEQYF; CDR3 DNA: TGCGCCAGCAGCTTGGGATCGGACAGCAGCGAGCAGTACTTC
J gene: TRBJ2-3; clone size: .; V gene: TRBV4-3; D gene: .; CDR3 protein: CASSLRLVNTDTQYF; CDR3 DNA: TGCGCCAGCAGCCTTCGACTAGTGAACACAGATACGCAGTATTTT
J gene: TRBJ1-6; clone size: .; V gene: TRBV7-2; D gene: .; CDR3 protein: CASSFRHNSPLHF; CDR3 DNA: TGTGCCAGCAGCTTTAGACACAATTCACCCCTCCACTTT
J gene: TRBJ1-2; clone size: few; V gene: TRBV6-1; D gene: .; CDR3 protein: CASSGPHRANYGYTF; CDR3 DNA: TGTGCCAGCAGTGGCCCCCACAGGGCTAACTATGGCTACACCTTC